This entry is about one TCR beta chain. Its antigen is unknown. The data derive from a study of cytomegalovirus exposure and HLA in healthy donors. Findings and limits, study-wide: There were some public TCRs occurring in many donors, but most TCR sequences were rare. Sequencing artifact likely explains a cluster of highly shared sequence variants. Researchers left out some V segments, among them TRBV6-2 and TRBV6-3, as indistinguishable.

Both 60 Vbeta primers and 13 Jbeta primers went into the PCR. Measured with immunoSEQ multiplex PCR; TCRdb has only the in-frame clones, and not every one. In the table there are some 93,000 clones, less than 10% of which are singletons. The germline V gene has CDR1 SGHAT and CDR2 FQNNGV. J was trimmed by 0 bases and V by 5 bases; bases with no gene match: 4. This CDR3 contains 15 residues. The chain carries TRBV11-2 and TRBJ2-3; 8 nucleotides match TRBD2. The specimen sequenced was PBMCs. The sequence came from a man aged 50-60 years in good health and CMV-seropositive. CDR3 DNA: TGTGCCAGCAGCGTTAGCGGGACTAGCACAGATACGCAGTATTTT. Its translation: CASSVSGTSTDTQYF.